A single sample is the source of the 12 T cell receptor beta chains below, sequenced in a study of blood T cell repertoires in COVID-19. Here immunoSEQ multiplex PCR was the method, and the copy in TCRdb shows in-frame clones only, minus some. Here the sample spans 200,000 to 250,000 clones, roughly 80% being singletons. Material: peripheral blood. These receptors were obtained from a woman older than 75 with active or convalescent COVID-19.

This chain connects TRBV9 to TRBJ1-2, with TRBD1 matching over 7 bases. Germline V lookup: CDR1 SGDLS, CDR2 YYNGEE. V lost 4 bases and J lost 2; bases outside the gene matches: 2. This CDR3 is 13 amino acids long. The CDR3 here is CASSPDRNYGYTF. As DNA, the CDR3 is TGTGCCAGCAGCCCGGACAGGAACTATGGCTACACCTTC.

This clone has a handful of counts. This chain connects TRBV18 to TRBJ2-7; 8 bases match TRBD2. This CDR3 is built from 14 residues. Trimming cost V 3 bases and J 5 bases; bases outside gene matches: 6. CDR1 is KGHSH, CDR2 LQKENI, per germline. The CDR3 region is CASSPSGGEHEQYF. The CDR3 DNA is TGTGCCAGCTCACCCAGCGGGGGCGAACACGAGCAGTACTTC. Based on the CDR3 plus reference TRBV18 and TRBJ2-7, the full variable domain is NAGVMQNPRHLVRRRGQEARLRCSPMKGHSHVYWYRQLPEEGLKFMVYLQKENIIDESGMPKERFSAEFPKEGPSILRIQQVVRGDSAAYFCASSPSGGEHEQYFGPGTRLTVT.

V and J are TRBV7-2 and TRBJ2-7; 15 positions agree with TRBD2. The V segment lost 2 bases and the J segment 7 bases; nucleotides outside the gene matches: 6. From germline, CDR1 is SGHTA and CDR2 FQGNSA. The CDR3 runs to 16 residues. The CDR3 nucleotides are TGTGCCAGCAGCTTAAGGACTAGCGGGGGGGCAGGAGAGCAGTACTTC. This translates into CASSLRTSGGAGEQYF.

The J gene is TRBJ2-5, the V gene TRBV27; TRBD1 matches 7 bases. The V segment lost 3 bases and the J segment 5 bases; nucleotides outside the gene matches: 6. This CDR3 is 14 amino acids long. Germline V gene sequence: CDR1 MNHEY, CDR2 SMNVEV (reference sequence). CDR3 DNA sequence: TGTGCCAGCAGTTTGATAGGGGGCGCTGAGACCCAGTACTTC. Translation gives CASSLIGGAETQYF.

This clone occurred once. V is TRBV11-3 and J is TRBJ1-2; D gene unclear. Germline loops: CDR1 SGHNT, CDR2 YENEEA. The V end was cut by 8 bases, the J end by 6 bases, with 10 bases between. CDR3 length equals 11 residues. In nucleotides, the CDR3 is TGTGCCAGCGGTGTACAAGATGGCTACACCTTC. Translation: CASGVQDGYTF.

The chain couples TRBV19 to TRBJ1-1; a possible D gene is TRBD1 (5 bases). The V and J ends lost 3 bases and 5 bases respectively, with 10 bases between them. This CDR3 region has 13 residues. CDR1 is LNHDA and CDR2 is SQIVND in the germline V gene (reference sequence). CDR3 sequence: CASSIRGGTEAFF. The CDR3 coding sequence is TGTGCCAGTAGTATTCGGGGGGGGACTGAAGCTTTCTTT.

As to this clone: One junction end does not reproduce the germline sequence, and a read error may be involved. V and J are TRBV6-5 and TRBJ2-1, with D possibly TRBD1 on 5 matching bases. The V gene's germline CDR1 is MNHEY and CDR2 SVGAGI. The CDR3 consists of 11 residues. This CDR3 is CASSSAQGRIF. For the CDR3, the DNA is TGTGCCAGCAGTTCAGCGCAGGGTCGGATCTTC.

This clone was counted only a few times. The rearrangement joins TRBV11-2 to TRBJ1-5; D unresolved. Deletions cut 3 bases from V and 2 bases from J, with 5 bases between. The CDR3 is 13 residues long. Germline V lookup: CDR1 SGHAT, CDR2 FQNNGV. The CDR3 reads CASSFTGNQPQHF. The CDR3 DNA sequence: TGTGCCAGCAGCTTCACTGGCAATCAGCCCCAGCATTTT.

About this clone: A junction end diverges from the germline sequence, so it may reflect a read error. Other DNA sequences in this sample translate to the same CDR3. The chain couples TRBV19 to TRBJ2-2, with 10 bases aligning to TRBD2. Germline CDR1 and CDR2: LNHDA and SQIVND (reference sequence). The CDR3 has 17 residues. The CDR3 loop reads CASSIDRASGGSGELFF. In DNA, the CDR3 is TGCGCCAGTAGTATAGATAGGGCTAGCGGGGGCTCCGGGGAGCTGTTTTTT.

In its sample, this clone was seen once. The chain carries TRBV25-1 and TRBJ1-1, with D uncertain. V lost 7 bases, J lost 1 base, and 4 bases lay in between. The germline gives CDR1 MGHDK, CDR2 SYGVNS. This CDR3 spans 11 amino acids. The CDR3 coding sequence is TGTGCCAGCACCCAGAACACTGAAGCTTTCTTT. Translation gives CASTQNTEAFF. The variable domain in full, completed from reference TRBV25-1 and TRBJ1-1, reads EADIYQTPRYLVIGTGKKITLECSQTMGHDKMYWYQQDPGMELHLIHYSYGVNSTEKGDLSSESTVSRIRTEHFPLTLESARPSHTSQYLCASTQNTEAFFGQGTRLTVV.

V and J are TRBV15 and TRBJ2-3; D ambiguous. CDR1 and CDR2 from the germline V gene are LNHNV and YYDKDF (reference sequence). This CDR3 is built from 15 residues. Trimming cost V 3 bases and J 9 bases, with 19 bases left between them. DNA of the CDR3: TGTGCCACCAGCAGGACCCAGGCATTTGTTTCGACGCAGTATTTT. Protein product: CATSRTQAFVSTQYF.

The chain joins TRBV5-1 to TRBJ2-7; TRBD1 aligns across 9 bases. Trimming at V came to 2 bases and at J to 1 base, leaving 7 bases not matched to a gene. CDR1 is SGHRS, CDR2 YFSETQ, per germline. CDR3 size: 16 residues. The chain's CDR3 is CASSFFSDRGSYEQYF. The CDR3 DNA sequence: TGCGCCAGCAGCTTCTTCTCGGACAGGGGATCCTACGAGCAGTACTTC.